Following are 18 T cell receptor beta chains from one sample sequenced in a study of T cells in Graves' hyperthyroidism and ophthalmopathy. Amplified TCR beta CDR3 regions derived from RNA transcripts. An initial round of RT-PCR targeting the TCR CDR3 relied on the HTBI primer set. TCRdb used MiXCR to reprocess the multiplex PCR reads, holding one entry per CDR3 protein. The sample has roughly 800,000 distinct CDR3 sequences, roughly 37% seen once. Material for sequencing was blood. Receptor source: a man aged 18 to 30 with Graves' hyperthyroidism.

This clonotype was seen once. The chain recombines TRBV12-3 or TRBV12-4 with TRBJ1-5; D may be TRBD1 (6 bases). The CDR3 consists of 14 residues. V was clipped by 7 bases and J by 6 bases, with 16 bases between them. The CDR3 spells CASTKGGGVQPQHF. CDR3 nucleotide sequence: TGTGCCAGCACCAAAGGGGGGGGCGTTCAGCCCCAGCATTTT.

This clonotype has at least ten counts. The chain carries TRBV7-2 and TRBJ1-6; weak D call: TRBD1 (5 bases). The germline V and J ends were trimmed by 4 bases and 8 bases, with 9 bases remaining between them. The CDR3 runs 13 residues. Per germline, CDR1 SGHTA and CDR2 FQGNSA. CDR3 residues: CASSSAGYSPLHF. CDR3 DNA: TGTGCCAGCAGCTCCGCAGGGTATTCACCCCTCCACTTT.

This clonotype was found a few times. The chain employs TRBV19 and TRBJ2-7; D is unclear. Germline values: CDR1 LNHDA, CDR2 SQIVND (reference sequence). The CDR3 loop spans 13 amino acids. V was shortened by 1 base and J by 2 bases, with 6 bases between the two germline ends. CDR3 nucleotide sequence: TGTGCCAGTAGTATAGGTCTTCCCTACGAGCAGTACTTC. Translation gives CASSIGLPYEQYF.

This clonotype was seen many times. The genes are TRBV19 and TRBJ1-1, with D tentatively TRBD1 (6 bases). The germline V and J ends were trimmed by 6 bases and 5 bases, with 16 bases remaining between them. Germline assignment: CDR1 LNHDA and CDR2 SQIVND (reference sequence). The CDR3 contains 14 residues. Here the CDR3 reads CASSPDRRRTEAFF. CDR3 sequence (DNA): TGTGCCAGTAGCCCAGACAGGCGAAGGACTGAAGCTTTCTTT.

There are many counts of this clonotype. The V and J genes are TRBV5-1 and TRBJ1-1; D may be TRBD1 (5 bases). CDR1 and CDR2 from the germline V gene are SGHRS and YFSETQ. The CDR3 covers 13 residues. V was trimmed by 5 bases and J by 5 bases, leaving 13 bases between them. CDR3 loop: CASRRREGTEAFF. The CDR3 nucleotides are TGCGCCAGCAGACGTCGGGAGGGGACTGAAGCTTTCTTT. Drawing the rest from reference TRBV5-1 and TRBJ1-1, the complete variable domain is KAGVTQTPRYLIKTRGQQVTLSCSPISGHRSVSWYQQTPGQGLQFLFEYFSETQRNKGNFPGRFSGRQFSNSRSEMNVSTLELGDSALYLCASRRREGTEAFFGQGTRLTVV.

The chain recombines TRBV6-4 with TRBJ2-7; D possibly corresponds to TRBD2 (5 bases). CDR1 is MRHNA and CDR2 is SNTAGT in the germline V gene. This CDR3 comprises 15 residues. V lost 5 bases, J lost 2 bases, and 16 bases lay in between. The DNA of the CDR3 is TGTGCCAGCAGTTTATCCACAGTCGGGACCTACGAGCAGTACTTC. It specifies CASSLSTVGTYEQYF.

A note on this clonotype: Sequence at one end of the junction differs from germline and may be a read error. The chain combines TRBV10-3 with TRBJ1-2; D gene ambiguous. The CDR3 loop spans 13 amino acids. Germline values: CDR1 ENHRY, CDR2 SYGVKD. The CDR3, as DNA: TGTGCCAGCAGTTTAAGTAAAGGGTATGGCTACACCTTC. Translated: CASSLSKGYGYTF.

J is TRBJ1-1 and V is TRBV29-1; D perhaps matches TRBD1 (5 bases). Germline loops: CDR1 SQVTM, CDR2 ANQGSEA. Trimming cost V 5 bases and J 3 bases, with 7 bases left between them. CDR3 length: 11 amino acids. CDR3 DNA sequence: TGCAGCGTTCGGGGGTACACTGAAGCTTTCTTT. Amino acids: CSVRGYTEAFF.

J is TRBJ2-2 and V is TRBV9; D is perhaps TRBD2 (5 bases). V lost 0 bases to trimming and J lost 8 bases, with 14 bases between them. This CDR3 is built from 15 residues. CDR1 SGDLS and CDR2 YYNGEE come from the germline V gene. In DNA form, the CDR3 reads TGTGCCAGCAGCGTAGTCCCTTTTACTAGAGGGGAGCTGTTTTTT. Amino acids: CASSVVPFTRGELFF.

This clonotype has ten or more counts. The chain has TRBV7-2 and TRBJ2-5, with D hard to call. The germline gives CDR1 SGHTA, CDR2 FQGNSA. The CDR3 is 14 amino acids. V was shortened by 1 base and J by 0 bases, with 6 bases between the two germline ends. CDR3 amino acids: CASSLGRNQETQYF. Here the CDR3 DNA reads TGTGCCAGCAGCTTAGGCCGAAACCAAGAGACCCAGTACTTC.

This clonotype showed up many times. The genes are TRBV15 and TRBJ1-1; D is uncertain. V lost 0 bases to trimming and J lost 7 bases, with 9 bases between them. The CDR3 runs 13 residues. Per germline, CDR1 LNHNV and CDR2 YYDKDF (reference sequence). The CDR3 DNA follows: TGTGCCACCAGCAGAGATGGATTCCTTGAAGCTTTCTTT. It is translated as CATSRDGFLEAFF.

The chain links TRBV10-2 to TRBJ1-5; the D is unclear. V shed 2 bases and J shed 9 bases, with 14 bases lying between them. The CDR3 is made up of 14 amino acids. CDR1 and CDR2 from the germline V gene are WSHSY and SAAADI. The CDR3 sequence is CASSEGGSVGPQHF. The CDR3 bases are TGCGCCAGCAGTGAGGGTGGCTCCGTGGGGCCCCAGCATTTT.

The chain carries TRBV28 and TRBJ1-5; TRBD1 matches 7 bases. Unmatched junction bases numbered 7, after V lost 5 bases and J lost 3 bases. CDR1 and CDR2 from the germline V gene are MDHEN and SYDVKM. The CDR3 sequence is 15 residues long. The CDR3 DNA is TGTGCCAGCAGTATAACAGGGGATAACAATCAGCCCCAGCATTTT. It translates to CASSITGDNNQPQHF.

The rearrangement links TRBV9 to TRBJ1-6; weak D call: TRBD1 (6 bases). Germline V gene lookup returns CDR1 SGDLS and CDR2 YYNGEE. The CDR3 loop spans 15 amino acids. V was cut by 2 bases and J by 7 bases, with 13 bases left in between. The CDR3 nucleotides read TGTGCCAGCAGCGTGGGGGCAGGGTCCAATTCACCCCTCCACTTT. Protein sequence: CASSVGAGSNSPLHF.

The table lists this clonotype with many counts. This rearrangement joins TRBV7-2 to TRBJ2-7; D uncertain. Germline V lookup: CDR1 SGHTA, CDR2 FQGNSA. The CDR3 consists of 14 residues. V dropped 1 base and J dropped 2 bases, with 9 bases sitting between them. CDR3 coding DNA: TGTGCCAGCAGCTTAGGGGTAGGGCCCTACGAGCAGTACTTC. Its protein product is CASSLGVGPYEQYF.

This clonotype has at least ten counts. The chain joins TRBV7-2 to TRBJ1-4; D is unclear. The CDR3 has 14 residues. CDR1 is SGHTA, CDR2 FQGNSA, per germline. Trimming removed 0 bases from V and 7 bases from J, with 9 bases in between. CDR3 amino acids: CASSLARRSEKLFF. The DNA for the CDR3 is TGTGCCAGCAGCTTAGCGAGGAGATCTGAAAAACTGTTTTTT.

This clonotype has a count of ten or more. The chain combines TRBV10-3 with TRBJ1-2, with 9 bases matching TRBD1. CDR3 length: 17 amino acids. Germline V gene lookup returns CDR1 ENHRY and CDR2 SYGVKD. V shed 0 bases and J 1 base; nucleotides not matched to a gene: 6. CDR3 region: CAISESWTGAGNYGYTF. The CDR3 DNA reads as TGTGCCATCAGTGAGTCCTGGACAGGGGCTGGTAACTATGGCTACACCTTC.

About this clonotype itself: A much larger clonotype is one base distant, so this may be a read error. The chain recombines TRBV7-8 with TRBJ2-6; D perhaps matches TRBD2 (6 bases). The germline V gene encodes CDR1 SGHVS and CDR2 FQNEAQ. The CDR3 sequence is 17 residues long. In DNA form, the CDR3 reads TGTGCCAGCAGCTTAAGTCTCGGTCTAGGAGGGGCCAACGCCCTGACTTTC. Protein: CASSLSLGLGGANALTF.